The 9 T cell receptor beta chains in this list originate from one sample, sequenced in a study of T-cell reconstitution after alpha-beta-depleted transplantation in children. Researchers prepared the TCRbeta library using unique molecular identifiers, the study reports. MiXCR, applied by TCRdb to the PCR reads, yields one record per CDR3 protein. Counted here are 450,000 to 700,000 distinct CDR3 sequences, over 25% occurring once; the ten biggest clones make up less than 40%. Here the sequenced sample was PBMCs, taken before TCRalphabeta/CD19-depleted stem cell transplant. These receptors all come from a boy under two years old with Wiskott-Aldrich syndrome, due to receive a stem cell transplant.

V gene TRBV12-3 or TRBV12-4 combines with J gene TRBJ2-3; D perhaps matches TRBD2 (5 bases). V lost 4 bases to trimming and J lost 6 bases, with 11 bases between them. This CDR3 region has 13 residues. CDR3 bases: TGTGCCAGCAGTTCGGCGGCGGGCGATACGCAGTATTTT. It encodes CASSSAAGDTQYF.

The V call is TRBV5-1, the J call TRBJ1-5; D not resolved. Trimming took 3 bases from V and 9 from J, leaving 16 bases between them. Germline CDR1 and CDR2: SGHRS and YFSETQ. This CDR3 region has 14 residues. The CDR3 protein is CASSSDGFVGPQHF. The CDR3, as DNA: TGCGCCAGCAGCTCAGACGGATTCGTAGGGCCCCAGCATTTT.

This clonotype was counted ten times or more. This chain links TRBV7-3 with TRBJ2-3; D tentatively fits TRBD1 or TRBD2 (6 bases each). This CDR3 has 16 residues. CDR1 and CDR2 from the germline V gene are SGHTA and FQGTGA. V lost 2 bases to trimming and J lost 3 bases, with 15 bases between them. The CDR3 loop reads CASSLRGPGMTDTQYF. CDR3 sequence (DNA): TGTGCCAGCAGCTTACGGGGGCCAGGGATGACAGATACGCAGTATTTT.

V and J are TRBV4-1 and TRBJ1-3; weak D call: TRBD1 (6 bases). The CDR3 totals 16 residues. V was shortened by 1 base and J by 5 bases, with 15 bases between the two germline ends. CDR1 and CDR2 (germline): MGHRA, YSYEKL. CDR3 sequence reads: CASSQAPTQGRNTIYF. The CDR3 DNA reads as TGCGCCAGCAGCCAAGCCCCAACACAGGGCAGAAACACCATATATTTT.

This clonotype came up a few times. The chain couples TRBV4-1 to TRBJ1-2, with unresolved D. V was cut by 0 bases and J by 8 bases, with 19 bases left in between. The germline gives CDR1 MGHRA, CDR2 YSYEKL. This CDR3 is built from 16 residues. Here the CDR3 reads CASSQDLIGQSYGYTF. CDR3 sequence (DNA): TGCGCCAGCAGCCAAGATTTAATAGGGCAGAGCTACGGCTACACCTTC.

This chain connects TRBV5-4 to TRBJ2-5; 8 positions agree with TRBD2. Germline lookup yields CDR1 SGHNT and CDR2 YYREEE (reference sequence). J gave up 9 bases and V 4 bases, and 8 bases lay outside the gene matches. The CDR3 totals 13 residues. This chain's CDR3 is CASSQTGRGAQYF. The DNA of the CDR3 is TGTGCCAGCAGCCAGACTGGGCGGGGGGCCCAGTACTTC.

The rearrangement links TRBV20-1 to TRBJ1-5; D gene ambiguous. Trimming took 3 bases from V and 9 from J, leaving 12 bases between them. The CDR3 runs to 12 residues. Germline V CDR1 and CDR2: DFQATT, SNEGSKA (reference sequence). CDR3 sequence reads: CSASFSGRPQHF. The CDR3, as DNA: TGCAGTGCTAGCTTCTCCGGCCGGCCCCAGCATTTT.

Concerning this clonotype itself: It may be a read error: a sequence one base away is much more abundant. This chain links TRBV7-2 with TRBJ2-3, with D maybe TRBD2 (5 bases). The germline V gene encodes CDR1 SGHTA and CDR2 FQGNSA. The CDR3 totals 14 residues. The CDR3 reads CGSSLALRTDTQYF. CDR3 DNA: TGTGGCAGCAGCTTAGCGCTAAGGACAGATACGCAGTATTTT.

This clonotype has more than one count but fewer than ten. CDR3 DNA sequence: TGTGCCAGCAAACCTAGCGGACAAGAGACCCAGTACTTC. It encodes CASKPSGQETQYF. The rearrangement uses TRBV6-2 or TRBV6-3 and TRBJ2-5, with 7 bases that match TRBD2. This CDR3 has 13 residues. Germline V gene data show CDR1 as MNHEY and CDR2 as SVGEGT. V lost 7 bases to trimming and J lost 2 bases; unmatched junction nucleotides: 4.